This TCR beta chain was sequenced in a study of Tregs in tolerant kidney transplant recipients. The repertoire was sequenced with immunoSEQ multiplex PCR; TCRdb's copy has only in-frame clones and lacks some. Of about 240,000 clones listed, about 80% are singletons. This clone came up once. Its cognate antigen is unknown. Study-wide results and caveats: The small number of patients limits these findings pending further validation.

CD4+CD25+CD127- Tregs, CD4+CD25- non-Tregs, CD4 and CD8 cells were sorted. Material for sequencing was CD4+ T cells from blood. This clonotype was obtained from a human donor in good health.

The CDR3: CASSPSPDRDTEAFF. As DNA, the CDR3 is TGTGCCAGCAGCCCCTCCCCTGACAGGGACACTGAAGCTTTCTTT. This chain uses TRBV5-4 with TRBJ1-1; 7 nucleotides match TRBD1. CDR1 is SGHNT, CDR2 YYREEE, per germline (reference sequence). The CDR3 has 15 residues. The V segment lost 4 bases and the J segment 3 bases; nucleotides outside the gene matches: 9.